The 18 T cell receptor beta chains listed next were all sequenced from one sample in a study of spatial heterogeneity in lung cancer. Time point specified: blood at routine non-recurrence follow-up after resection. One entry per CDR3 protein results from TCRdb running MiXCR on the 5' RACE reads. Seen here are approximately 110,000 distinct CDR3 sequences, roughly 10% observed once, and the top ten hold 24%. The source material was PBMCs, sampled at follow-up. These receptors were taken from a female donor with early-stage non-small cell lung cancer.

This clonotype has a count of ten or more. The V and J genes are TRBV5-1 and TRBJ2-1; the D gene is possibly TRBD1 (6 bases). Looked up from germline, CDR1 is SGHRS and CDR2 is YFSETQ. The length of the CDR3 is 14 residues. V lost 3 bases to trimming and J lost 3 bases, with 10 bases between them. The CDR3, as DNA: TGCGCCAGCAGCTCAGGGGCGATCTACAATGAGCAGTTCTTC. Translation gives CASSSGAIYNEQFF. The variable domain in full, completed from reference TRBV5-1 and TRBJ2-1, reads KAGVTQTPRYLIKTRGQQVTLSCSPISGHRSVSWYQQTPGQGLQFLFEYFSETQRNKGNFPGRFSGRQFSNSRSEMNVSTLELGDSALYLCASSSGAIYNEQFFGPGTRLTVL.

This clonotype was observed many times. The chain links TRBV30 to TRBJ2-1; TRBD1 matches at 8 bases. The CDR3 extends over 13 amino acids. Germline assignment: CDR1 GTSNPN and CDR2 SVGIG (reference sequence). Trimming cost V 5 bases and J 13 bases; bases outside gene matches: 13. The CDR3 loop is CAWEMTGDAVQFF. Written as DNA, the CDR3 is TGTGCCTGGGAAATGACAGGGGATGCCGTTCAGTTCTTC.

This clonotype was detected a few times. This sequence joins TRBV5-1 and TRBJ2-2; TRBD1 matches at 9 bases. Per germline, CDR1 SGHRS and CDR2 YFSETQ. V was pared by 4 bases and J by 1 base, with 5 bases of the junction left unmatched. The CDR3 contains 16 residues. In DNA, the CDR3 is TGCGCCAGCAGCCCCGGGACAGGGAGGAACACCGGGGAGCTGTTTTTT. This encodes CASSPGTGRNTGELFF.

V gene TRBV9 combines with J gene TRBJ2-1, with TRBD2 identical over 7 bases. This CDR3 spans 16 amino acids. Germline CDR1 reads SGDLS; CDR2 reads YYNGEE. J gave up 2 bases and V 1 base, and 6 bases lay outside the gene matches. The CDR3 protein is CASSVSAGIAYNEQFF. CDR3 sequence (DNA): TGTGCCAGCAGCGTATCAGCGGGAATTGCCTACAATGAGCAGTTCTTC.

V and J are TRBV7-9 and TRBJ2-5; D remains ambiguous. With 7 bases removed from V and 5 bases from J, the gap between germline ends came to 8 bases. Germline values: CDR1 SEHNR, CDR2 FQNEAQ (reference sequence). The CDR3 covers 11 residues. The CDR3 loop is CASTTEETQYF. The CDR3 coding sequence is TGTGCCAGCACCACTGAGGAGACCCAGTACTTC.

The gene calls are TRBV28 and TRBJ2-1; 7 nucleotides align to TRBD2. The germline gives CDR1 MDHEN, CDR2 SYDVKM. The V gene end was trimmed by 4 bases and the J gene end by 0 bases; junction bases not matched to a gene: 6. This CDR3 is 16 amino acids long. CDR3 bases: TGTGCCAGCAGTTCCGTAGCGGGTAGCTCCTACAATGAGCAGTTCTTC. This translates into CASSSVAGSSYNEQFF.

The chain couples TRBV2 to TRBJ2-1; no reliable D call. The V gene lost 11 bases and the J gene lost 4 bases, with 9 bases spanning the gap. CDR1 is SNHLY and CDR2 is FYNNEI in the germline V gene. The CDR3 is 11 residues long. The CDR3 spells CACMGYNEQFF. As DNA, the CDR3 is TGTGCCTGCATGGGGTACAATGAGCAGTTCTTC. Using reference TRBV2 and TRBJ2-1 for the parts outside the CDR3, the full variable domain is EPEVTQTPSHQVTQMGQEVILRCVPISNHLYFYWYRQILGQKVEFLVSFYNNEISEKSEIFDDQFSVERPDGSNFTLKIRSTKLEDSAMYFCACMGYNEQFFGPGTRLTVL.

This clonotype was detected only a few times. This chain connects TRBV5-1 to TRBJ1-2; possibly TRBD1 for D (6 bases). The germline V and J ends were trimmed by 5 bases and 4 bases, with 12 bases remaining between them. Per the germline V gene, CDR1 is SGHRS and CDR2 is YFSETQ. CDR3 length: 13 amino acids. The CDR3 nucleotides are TGCGCCAGCAGACGGGACATGTCCTATGGCTACACCTTC. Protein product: CASRRDMSYGYTF.

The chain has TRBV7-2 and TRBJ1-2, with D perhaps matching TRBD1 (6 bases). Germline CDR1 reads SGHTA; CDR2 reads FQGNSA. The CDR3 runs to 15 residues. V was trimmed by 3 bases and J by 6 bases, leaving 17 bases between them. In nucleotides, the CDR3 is TGTGCCAGCAGCTTGGACAGAACAGACGGCGATGGCTACACCTTC. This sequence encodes CASSLDRTDGDGYTF.

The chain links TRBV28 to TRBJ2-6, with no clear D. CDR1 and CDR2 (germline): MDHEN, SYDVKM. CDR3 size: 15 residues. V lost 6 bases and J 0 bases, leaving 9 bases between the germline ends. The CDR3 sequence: CASSLWDSGANVLTF. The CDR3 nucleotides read TGTGCCAGCAGCCTATGGGACTCTGGGGCCAACGTCCTGACTTTC.

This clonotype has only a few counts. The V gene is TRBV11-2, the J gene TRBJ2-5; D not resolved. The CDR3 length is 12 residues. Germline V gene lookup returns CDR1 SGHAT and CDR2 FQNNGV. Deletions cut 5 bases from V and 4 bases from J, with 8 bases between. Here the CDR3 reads CASSPWGETQYF. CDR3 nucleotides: TGTGCCAGCAGCCCTTGGGGAGAGACCCAGTACTTC.

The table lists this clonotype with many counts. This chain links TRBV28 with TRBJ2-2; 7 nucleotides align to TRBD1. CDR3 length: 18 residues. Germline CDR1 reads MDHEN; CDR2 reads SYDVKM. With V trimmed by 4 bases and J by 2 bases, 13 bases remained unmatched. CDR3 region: CASSYPAWGQINTGELFF. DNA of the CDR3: TGTGCCAGCAGTTACCCCGCCTGGGGACAGATAAACACCGGGGAGCTGTTTTTT.

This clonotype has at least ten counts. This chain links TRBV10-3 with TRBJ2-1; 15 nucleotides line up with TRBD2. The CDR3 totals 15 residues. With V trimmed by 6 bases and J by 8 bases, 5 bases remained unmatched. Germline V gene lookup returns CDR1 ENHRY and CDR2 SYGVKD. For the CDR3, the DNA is TGTGCCATCAGGGGACTAGCGGGAGGCGGTGATGAGCAGTTCTTC. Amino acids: CAIRGLAGGGDEQFF.

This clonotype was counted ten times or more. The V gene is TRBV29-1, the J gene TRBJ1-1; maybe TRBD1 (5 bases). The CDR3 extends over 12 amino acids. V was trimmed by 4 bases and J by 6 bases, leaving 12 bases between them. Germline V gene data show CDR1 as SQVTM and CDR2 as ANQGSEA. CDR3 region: CSVVVTGPEAFF. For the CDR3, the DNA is TGCAGCGTTGTAGTAACAGGTCCTGAAGCTTTCTTT. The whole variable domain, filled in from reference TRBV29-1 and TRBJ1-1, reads SAVISQKPSRDICQRGTSLTIQCQVDSQVTMMFWYRQQPGQSLTLIATANQGSEATYESGFVIDKFPISRPNLTFSTLTVSNMSPEDSSIYLCSVVVTGPEAFFGQGTRLTVV.

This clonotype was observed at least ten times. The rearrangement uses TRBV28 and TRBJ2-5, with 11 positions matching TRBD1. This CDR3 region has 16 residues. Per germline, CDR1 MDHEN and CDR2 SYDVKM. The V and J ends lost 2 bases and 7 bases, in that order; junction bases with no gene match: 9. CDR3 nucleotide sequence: TGTGCCAGCAGTTTACCCAATTCCGGGACAGGGGGGACCCAGTACTTC. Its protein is CASSLPNSGTGGTQYF. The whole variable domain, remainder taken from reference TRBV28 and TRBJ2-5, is DVKVTQSSRYLVKRTGEKVFLECVQDMDHENMFWYRQDPGLGLRLIYFSYDVKMKEKGDIPEGYSVSREKKERFSLILESASTNQTSMYLCASSLPNSGTGGTQYFGPGTRLLVL.

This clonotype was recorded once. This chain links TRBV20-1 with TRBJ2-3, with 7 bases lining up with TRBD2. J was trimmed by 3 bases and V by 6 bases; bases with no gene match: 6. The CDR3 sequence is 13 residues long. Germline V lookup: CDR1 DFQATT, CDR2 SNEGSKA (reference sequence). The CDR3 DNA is TGCAGTGCCCCCGGGCGGGGGACAGATACGCAGTATTTT. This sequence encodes CSAPGRGTDTQYF.

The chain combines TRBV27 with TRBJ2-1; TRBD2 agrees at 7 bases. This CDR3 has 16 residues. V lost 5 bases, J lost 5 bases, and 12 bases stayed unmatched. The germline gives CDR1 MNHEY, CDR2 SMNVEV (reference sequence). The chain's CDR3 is CASSTWGAGTNNEQFF. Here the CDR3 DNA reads TGTGCCAGCAGTACTTGGGGTGCCGGGACTAACAATGAGCAGTTCTTC.

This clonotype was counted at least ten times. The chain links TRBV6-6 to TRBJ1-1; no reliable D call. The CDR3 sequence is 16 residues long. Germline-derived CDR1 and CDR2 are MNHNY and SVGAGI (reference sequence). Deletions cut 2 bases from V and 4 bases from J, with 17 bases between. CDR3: CASSYTGGPGVTEAFF. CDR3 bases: TGTGCCAGCAGTTACACGGGCGGGCCCGGAGTCACTGAAGCTTTCTTT.